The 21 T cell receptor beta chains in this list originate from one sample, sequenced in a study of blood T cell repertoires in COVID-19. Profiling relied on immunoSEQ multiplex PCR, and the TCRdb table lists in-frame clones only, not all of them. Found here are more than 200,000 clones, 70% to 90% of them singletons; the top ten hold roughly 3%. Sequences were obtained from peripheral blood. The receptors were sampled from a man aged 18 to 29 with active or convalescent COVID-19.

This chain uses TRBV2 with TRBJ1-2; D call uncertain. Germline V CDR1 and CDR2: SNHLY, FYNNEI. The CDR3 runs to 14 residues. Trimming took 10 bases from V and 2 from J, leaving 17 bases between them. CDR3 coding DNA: TGTGCCACCCTTGAAATGAGAGGGAACTATGGCTACACCTTC. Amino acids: CATLEMRGNYGYTF.

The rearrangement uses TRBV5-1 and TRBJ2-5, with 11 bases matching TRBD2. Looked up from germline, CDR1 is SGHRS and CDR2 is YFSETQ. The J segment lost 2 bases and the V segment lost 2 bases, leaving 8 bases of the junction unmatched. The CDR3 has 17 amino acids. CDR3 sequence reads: CASSFEERLAGQETQYF. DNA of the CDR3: TGCGCCAGCAGCTTCGAGGAAAGACTAGCGGGGCAAGAGACCCAGTACTTC.

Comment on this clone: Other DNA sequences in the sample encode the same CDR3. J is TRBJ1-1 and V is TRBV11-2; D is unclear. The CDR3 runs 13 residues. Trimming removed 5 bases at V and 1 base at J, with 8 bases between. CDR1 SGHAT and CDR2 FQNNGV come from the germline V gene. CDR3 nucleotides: TGTGCCAGCAGCCCGCCAGGGAACACTGAAGCTTTCTTT. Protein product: CASSPPGNTEAFF. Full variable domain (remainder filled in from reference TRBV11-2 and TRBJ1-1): EAGVAQSPRYKIIEKRQSVAFWCNPISGHATLYWYQQILGQGPKLLIQFQNNGVVDDSQLPKDRFSAERLKGVDSTLKIQPAKLEDSAVYLCASSPPGNTEAFFGQGTRLTVV.

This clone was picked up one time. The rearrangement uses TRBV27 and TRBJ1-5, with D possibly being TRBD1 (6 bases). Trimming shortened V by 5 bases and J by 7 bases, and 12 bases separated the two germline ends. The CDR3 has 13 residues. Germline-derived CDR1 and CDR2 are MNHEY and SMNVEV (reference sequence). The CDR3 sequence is CASSTGPGQPQHF. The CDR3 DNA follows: TGTGCCAGCAGTACAGGGCCGGGGCAGCCCCAGCATTTT.

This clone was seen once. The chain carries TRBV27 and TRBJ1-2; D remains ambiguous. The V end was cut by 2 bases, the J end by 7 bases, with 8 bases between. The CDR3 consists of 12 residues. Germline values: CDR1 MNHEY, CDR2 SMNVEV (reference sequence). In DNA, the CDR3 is TGTGCCAGCAGTTTACGAGGGTTTGGCTACACCTTC. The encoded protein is CASSLRGFGYTF.

The CDR3 sequence is CASSPIGQTYEQYF. The CDR3 nucleotides are TGTGCCAGCTCACCAATCGGACAGACCTACGAGCAGTACTTC. The chain combines TRBV18 with TRBJ2-7; D might be TRBD1 (6 bases). The CDR3 sequence is 14 residues long. V was pared by 2 bases and J by 2 bases, with 10 bases between. CDR1 KGHSH and CDR2 LQKENI come from the germline V gene.

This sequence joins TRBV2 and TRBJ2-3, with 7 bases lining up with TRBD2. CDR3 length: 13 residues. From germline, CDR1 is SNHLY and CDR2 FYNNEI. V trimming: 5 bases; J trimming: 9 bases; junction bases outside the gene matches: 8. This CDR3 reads CASSPLERETQYF. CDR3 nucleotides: TGTGCCAGCAGTCCTTTGGAGCGGGAAACGCAGTATTTT.

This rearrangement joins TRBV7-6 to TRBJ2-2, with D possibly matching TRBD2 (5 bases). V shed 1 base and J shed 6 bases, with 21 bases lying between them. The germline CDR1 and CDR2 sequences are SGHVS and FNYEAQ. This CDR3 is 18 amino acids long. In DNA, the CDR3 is TGTGCCAGCAGCTTAGATGACGTCCGGCGCGGAGGATCCGGGGAGCTGTTTTTT. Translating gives CASSLDDVRRGGSGELFF.

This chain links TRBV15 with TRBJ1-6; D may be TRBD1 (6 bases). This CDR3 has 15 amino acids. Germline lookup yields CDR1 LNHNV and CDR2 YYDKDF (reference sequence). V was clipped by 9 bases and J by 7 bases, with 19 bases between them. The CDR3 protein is CATGAHRVGNSPLHF. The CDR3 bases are TGTGCCACAGGAGCTCACAGGGTAGGAAATTCACCCCTCCACTTT.

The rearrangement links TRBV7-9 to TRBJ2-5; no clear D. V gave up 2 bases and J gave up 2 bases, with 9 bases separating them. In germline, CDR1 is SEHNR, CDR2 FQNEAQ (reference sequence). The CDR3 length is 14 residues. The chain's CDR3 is CASSLNQAQETQYF. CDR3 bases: TGTGCCAGCAGCTTAAACCAAGCTCAAGAGACCCAGTACTTC.

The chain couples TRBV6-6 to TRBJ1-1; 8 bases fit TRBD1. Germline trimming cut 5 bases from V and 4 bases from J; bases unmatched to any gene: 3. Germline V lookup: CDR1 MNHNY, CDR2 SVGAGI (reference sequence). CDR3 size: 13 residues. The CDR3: CASSLDRGTEAFF. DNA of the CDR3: TGTGCCAGCAGTCTAGACAGGGGCACTGAAGCTTTCTTT.

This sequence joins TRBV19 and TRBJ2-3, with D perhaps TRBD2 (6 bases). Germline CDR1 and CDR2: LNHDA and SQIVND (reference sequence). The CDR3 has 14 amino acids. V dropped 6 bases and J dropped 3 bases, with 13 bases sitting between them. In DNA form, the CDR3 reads TGTGCCAGTAGGAGGGACTTATTAACAGATACGCAGTATTTT. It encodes CASRRDLLTDTQYF. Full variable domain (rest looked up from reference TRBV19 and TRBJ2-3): DGGITQSPKYLFRKEGQNVTLSCEQNLNHDAMYWYRQDPGQGLRLIYYSQIVNDFQKGDIAEGYSVSREKKESFPLTVTSAQKNPTAFYLCASRRDLLTDTQYFGPGTRLTVL.

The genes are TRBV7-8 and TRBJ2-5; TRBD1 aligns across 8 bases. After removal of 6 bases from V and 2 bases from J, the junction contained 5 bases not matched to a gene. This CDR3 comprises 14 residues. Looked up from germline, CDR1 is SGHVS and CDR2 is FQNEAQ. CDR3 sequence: CASRGDRRQETQYF. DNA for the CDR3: TGTGCCAGCAGAGGGGACAGGCGTCAAGAGACCCAGTACTTC.

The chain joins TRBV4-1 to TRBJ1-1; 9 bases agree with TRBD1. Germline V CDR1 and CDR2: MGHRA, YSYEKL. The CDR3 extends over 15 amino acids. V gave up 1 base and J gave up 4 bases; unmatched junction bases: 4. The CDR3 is CASSQARQGGTEAFF. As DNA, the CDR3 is TGCGCCAGCAGCCAAGCCCGACAGGGGGGCACTGAAGCTTTCTTT.

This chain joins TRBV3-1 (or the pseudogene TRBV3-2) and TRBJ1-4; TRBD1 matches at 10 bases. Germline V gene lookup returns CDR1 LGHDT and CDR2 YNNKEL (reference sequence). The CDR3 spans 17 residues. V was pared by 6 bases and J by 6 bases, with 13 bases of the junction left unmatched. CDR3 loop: CASSEDRGSPQYEKLFF. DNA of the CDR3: TGTGCCAGCAGTGAGGACAGGGGGTCTCCGCAGTATGAAAAACTGTTTTTT.

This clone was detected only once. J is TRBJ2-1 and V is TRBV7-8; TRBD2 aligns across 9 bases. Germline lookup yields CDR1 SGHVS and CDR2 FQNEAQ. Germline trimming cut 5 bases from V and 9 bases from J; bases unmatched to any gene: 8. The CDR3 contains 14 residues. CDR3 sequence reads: CASSRGGGASEQFF. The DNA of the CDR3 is TGTGCCAGCAGCCGAGGCGGGGGGGCTTCTGAGCAGTTCTTC.

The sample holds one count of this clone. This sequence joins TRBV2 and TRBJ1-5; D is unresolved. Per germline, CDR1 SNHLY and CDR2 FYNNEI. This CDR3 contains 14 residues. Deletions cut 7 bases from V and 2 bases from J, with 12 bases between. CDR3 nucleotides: TGTGCCAGCATGTGGGCTAAAGGCAATCAGCCCCAGCATTTT. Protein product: CASMWAKGNQPQHF.

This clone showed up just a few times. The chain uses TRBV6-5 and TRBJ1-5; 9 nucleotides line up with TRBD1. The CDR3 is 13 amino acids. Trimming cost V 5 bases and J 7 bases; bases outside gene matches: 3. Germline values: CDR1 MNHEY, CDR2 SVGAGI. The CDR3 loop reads CASSLDRGQPQHF. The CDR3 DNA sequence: TGTGCCAGCAGTCTTGACAGGGGGCAGCCCCAGCATTTT.

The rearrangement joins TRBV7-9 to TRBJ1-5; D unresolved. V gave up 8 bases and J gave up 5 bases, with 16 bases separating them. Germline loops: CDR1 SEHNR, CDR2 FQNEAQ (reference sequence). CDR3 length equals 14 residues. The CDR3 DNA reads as TGTGCCAGCCAGCAGCAAGGCGGCTATCAGCCCCAGCATTTT. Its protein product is CASQQQGGYQPQHF.

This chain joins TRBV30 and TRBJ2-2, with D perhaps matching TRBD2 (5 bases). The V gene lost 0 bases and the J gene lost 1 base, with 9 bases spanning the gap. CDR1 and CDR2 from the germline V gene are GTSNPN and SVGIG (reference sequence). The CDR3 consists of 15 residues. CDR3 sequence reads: CAWSVGRGNTGELFF. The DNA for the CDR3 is TGTGCCTGGAGTGTCGGACGGGGGAACACCGGGGAGCTGTTTTTT.

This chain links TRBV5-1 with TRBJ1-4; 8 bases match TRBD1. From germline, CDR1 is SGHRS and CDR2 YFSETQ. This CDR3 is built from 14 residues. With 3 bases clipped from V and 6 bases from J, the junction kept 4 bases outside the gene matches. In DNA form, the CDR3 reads TGCGCCAGCAGCTATCCGGGACAGGATGAAAAACTGTTTTTT. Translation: CASSYPGQDEKLFF.